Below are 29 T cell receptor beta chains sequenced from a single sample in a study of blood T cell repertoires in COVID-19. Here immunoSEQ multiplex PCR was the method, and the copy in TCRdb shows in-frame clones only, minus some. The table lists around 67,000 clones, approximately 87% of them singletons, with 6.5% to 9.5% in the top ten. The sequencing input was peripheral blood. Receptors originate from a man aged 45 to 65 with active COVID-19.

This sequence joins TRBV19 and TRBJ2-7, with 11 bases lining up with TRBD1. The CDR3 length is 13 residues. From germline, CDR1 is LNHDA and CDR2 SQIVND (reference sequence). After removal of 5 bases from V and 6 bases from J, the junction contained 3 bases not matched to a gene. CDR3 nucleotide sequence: TGTGCCAGTAGTGGACAGGGGGCGGGCGAGCAGTACTTC. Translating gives CASSGQGAGEQYF.

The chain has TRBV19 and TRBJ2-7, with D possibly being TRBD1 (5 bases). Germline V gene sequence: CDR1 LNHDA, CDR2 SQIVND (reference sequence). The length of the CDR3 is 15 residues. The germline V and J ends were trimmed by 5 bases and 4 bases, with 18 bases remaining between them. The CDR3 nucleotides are TGTGCCAGTAGTGTGAAGACCCTGGGGCTTTACGAGCAGTACTTC. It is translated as CASSVKTLGLYEQYF.

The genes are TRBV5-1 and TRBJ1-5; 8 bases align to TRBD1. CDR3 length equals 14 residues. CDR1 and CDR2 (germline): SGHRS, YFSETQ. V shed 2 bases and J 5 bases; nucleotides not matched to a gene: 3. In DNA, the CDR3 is TGCGCCAGCAGCTTCGGACAGGGAGATCAGCCCCAGCATTTT. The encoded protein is CASSFGQGDQPQHF.

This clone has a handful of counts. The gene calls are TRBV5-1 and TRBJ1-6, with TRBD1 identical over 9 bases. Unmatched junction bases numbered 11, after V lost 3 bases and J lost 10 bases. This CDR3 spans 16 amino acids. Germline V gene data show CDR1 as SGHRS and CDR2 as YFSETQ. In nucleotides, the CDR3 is TGCGCCAGCAGCTCGAGAACACAGGGGGCGGAATCACCCCTCCACTTT. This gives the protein CASSSRTQGAESPLHF.

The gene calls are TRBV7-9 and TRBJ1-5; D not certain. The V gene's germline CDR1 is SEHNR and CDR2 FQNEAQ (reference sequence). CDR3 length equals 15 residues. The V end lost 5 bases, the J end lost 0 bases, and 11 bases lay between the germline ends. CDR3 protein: CASSAAGSSNQPQHF. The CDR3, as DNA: TGTGCCAGCAGCGCGGCGGGGAGTAGCAATCAGCCCCAGCATTTT.

CDR3 bases: TGTGCCAGCAGTTTAAGTGGGGCCACCGGGGAGCTGTTTTTT. This codes for CASSLSGATGELFF. The rearrangement links TRBV28 to TRBJ2-2; possible D gene TRBD1, 5 bases. Trimming pared 2 bases from V and 4 bases from J, leaving 8 bases between. Germline CDR1 is MDHEN and CDR2 is SYDVKM. The CDR3 has 14 amino acids.

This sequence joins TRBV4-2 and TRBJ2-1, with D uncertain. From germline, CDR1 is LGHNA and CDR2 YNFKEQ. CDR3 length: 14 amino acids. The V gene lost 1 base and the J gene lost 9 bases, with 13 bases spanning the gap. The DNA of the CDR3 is TGTGCCAGCAGCCAAGGCCGCGTTCTCGGTGAGCAGTTCTTC. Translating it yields CASSQGRVLGEQFF.

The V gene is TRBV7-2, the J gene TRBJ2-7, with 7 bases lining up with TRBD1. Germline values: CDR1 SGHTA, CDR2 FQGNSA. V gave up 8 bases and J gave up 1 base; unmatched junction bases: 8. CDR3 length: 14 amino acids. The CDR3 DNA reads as TGTGCCAGCCGCCGGGACAGCCTATCCTACGAGCAGTACTTC. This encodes CASRRDSLSYEQYF.

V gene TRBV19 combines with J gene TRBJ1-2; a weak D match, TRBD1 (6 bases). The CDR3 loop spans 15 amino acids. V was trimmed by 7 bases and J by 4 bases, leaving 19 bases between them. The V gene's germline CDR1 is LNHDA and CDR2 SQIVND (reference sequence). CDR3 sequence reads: CASTPEGGHFYGYTF. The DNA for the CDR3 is TGTGCCAGTACCCCTGAGGGGGGGCATTTCTATGGCTACACCTTC.

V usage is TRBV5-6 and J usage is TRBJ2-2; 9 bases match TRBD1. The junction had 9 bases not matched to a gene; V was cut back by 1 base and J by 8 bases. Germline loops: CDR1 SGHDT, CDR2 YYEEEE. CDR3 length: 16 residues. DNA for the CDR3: TGTGCCAGCAGCTTGAGGGGGACAGGGATCGGAGGGGAGCTGTTTTTT. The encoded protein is CASSLRGTGIGGELFF.

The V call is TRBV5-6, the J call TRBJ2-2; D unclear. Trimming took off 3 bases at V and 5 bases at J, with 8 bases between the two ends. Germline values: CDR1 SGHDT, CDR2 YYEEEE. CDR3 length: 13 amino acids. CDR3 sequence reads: CASSWATTGELFF. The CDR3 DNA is TGTGCCAGCAGCTGGGCCACGACCGGGGAGCTGTTTTTT.

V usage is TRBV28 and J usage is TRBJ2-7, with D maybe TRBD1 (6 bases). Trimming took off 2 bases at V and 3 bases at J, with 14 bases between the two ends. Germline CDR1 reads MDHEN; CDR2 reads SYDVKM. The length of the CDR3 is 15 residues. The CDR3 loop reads CASSLTSTGSYEQYF. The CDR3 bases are TGTGCCAGCAGTTTAACATCGACAGGAAGCTACGAGCAGTACTTC.

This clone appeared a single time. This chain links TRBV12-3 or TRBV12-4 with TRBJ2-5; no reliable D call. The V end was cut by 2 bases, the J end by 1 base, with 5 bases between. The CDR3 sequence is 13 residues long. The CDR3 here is CASSLQVQETQYF. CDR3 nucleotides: TGTGCCAGCAGTTTACAGGTCCAAGAGACCCAGTACTTC.

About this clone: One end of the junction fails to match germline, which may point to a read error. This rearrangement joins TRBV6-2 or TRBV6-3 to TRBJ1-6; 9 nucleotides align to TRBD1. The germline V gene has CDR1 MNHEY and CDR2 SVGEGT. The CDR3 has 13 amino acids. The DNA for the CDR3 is TGTGCCAGCAGCGGACAGGGGACCTCACCCCTCCGCTTT. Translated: CASSGQGTSPLRF.

The CDR3 is CASSRTEYEQYF. For the CDR3, the DNA is TGTGCCAGCAGCCGGACAGAATACGAGCAGTACTTC. The V call is TRBV7-9, the J call TRBJ2-7, with D perhaps matching TRBD1 (6 bases). V lost 5 bases and J 4 bases, leaving 9 bases between the germline ends. The CDR3 loop spans 12 amino acids. Germline V CDR1 and CDR2: SEHNR, FQNEAQ (reference sequence). Using reference TRBV7-9 and TRBJ2-7 for the parts outside the CDR3, the full variable domain is DTGVSQNPRHKITKRGQNVTFRCDPISEHNRLYWYRQTLGQGPEFLTYFQNEAQLEKSRLLSDRFSAERPKGSFSTLEIQRTEQGDSAMYLCASSRTEYEQYFGPGTRLTVT.

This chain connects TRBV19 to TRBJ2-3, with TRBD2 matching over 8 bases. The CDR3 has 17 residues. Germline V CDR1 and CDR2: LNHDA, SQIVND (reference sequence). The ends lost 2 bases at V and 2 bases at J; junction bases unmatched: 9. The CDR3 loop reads CASSILISGTATDTQYF. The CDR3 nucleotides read TGTGCCAGTAGTATATTGATTAGCGGGACCGCCACAGATACGCAGTATTTT.

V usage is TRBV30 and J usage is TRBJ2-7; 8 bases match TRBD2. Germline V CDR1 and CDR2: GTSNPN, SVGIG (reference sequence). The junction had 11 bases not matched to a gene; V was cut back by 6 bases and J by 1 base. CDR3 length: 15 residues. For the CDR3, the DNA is TGTGCCTGCCCCCTGGGGGCGGGAGGATCCTACGAGCAGTACTTC. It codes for CACPLGAGGSYEQYF.

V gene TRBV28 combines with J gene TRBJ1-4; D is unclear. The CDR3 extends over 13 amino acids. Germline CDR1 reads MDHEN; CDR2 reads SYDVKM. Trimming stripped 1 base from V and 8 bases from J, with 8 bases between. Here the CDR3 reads CASSLFSEEKLFF. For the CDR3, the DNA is TGTGCCAGCAGTTTATTTAGTGAGGAAAAACTGTTTTTT.

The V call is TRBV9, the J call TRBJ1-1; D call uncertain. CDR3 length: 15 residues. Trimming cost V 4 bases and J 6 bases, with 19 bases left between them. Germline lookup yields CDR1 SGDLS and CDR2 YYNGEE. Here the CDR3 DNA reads TGTGCCAGCAGCTCCCAACTCGGGGTCGGCGCTGAAGCTTTCTTT. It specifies CASSSQLGVGAEAFF.

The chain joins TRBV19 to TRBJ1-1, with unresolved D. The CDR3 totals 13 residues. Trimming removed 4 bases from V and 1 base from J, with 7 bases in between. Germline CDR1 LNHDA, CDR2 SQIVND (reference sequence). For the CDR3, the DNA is TGTGCCAGTAGTAAACCGGGGAACACTGAAGCTTTCTTT. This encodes CASSKPGNTEAFF.

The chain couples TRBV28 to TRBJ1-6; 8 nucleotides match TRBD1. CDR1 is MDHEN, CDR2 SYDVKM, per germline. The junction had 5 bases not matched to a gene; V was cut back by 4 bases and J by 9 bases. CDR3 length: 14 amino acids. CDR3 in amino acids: CASSSGQGVSPLHF. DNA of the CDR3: TGTGCCAGCAGTTCCGGACAGGGAGTTTCACCCCTCCACTTT.

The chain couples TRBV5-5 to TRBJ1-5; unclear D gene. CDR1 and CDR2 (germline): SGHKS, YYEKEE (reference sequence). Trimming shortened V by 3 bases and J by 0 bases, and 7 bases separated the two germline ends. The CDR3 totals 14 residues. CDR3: CASSSLYSNQPQHF. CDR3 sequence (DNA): TGTGCCAGCAGCTCTCTTTATAGCAATCAGCCCCAGCATTTT.

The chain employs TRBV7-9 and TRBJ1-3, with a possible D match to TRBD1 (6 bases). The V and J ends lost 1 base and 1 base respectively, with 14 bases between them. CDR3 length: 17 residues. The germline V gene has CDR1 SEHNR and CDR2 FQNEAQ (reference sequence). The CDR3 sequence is CASSLGTGGASGNTIYF. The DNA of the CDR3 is TGTGCCAGCAGCTTAGGGACGGGGGGGGCTTCTGGAAACACCATATATTTT.

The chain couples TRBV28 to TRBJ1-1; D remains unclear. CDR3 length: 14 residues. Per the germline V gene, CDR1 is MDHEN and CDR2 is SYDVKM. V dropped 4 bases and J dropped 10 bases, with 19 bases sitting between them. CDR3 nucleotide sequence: TGTGCCAGCAGTTCCCGGACGGACTCTTCTGGAGCTTTCTTT. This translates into CASSSRTDSSGAFF.

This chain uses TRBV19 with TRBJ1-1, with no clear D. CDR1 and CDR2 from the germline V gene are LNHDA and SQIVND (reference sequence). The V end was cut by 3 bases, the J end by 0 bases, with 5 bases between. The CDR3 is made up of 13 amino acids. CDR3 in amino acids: CASSITVNTEAFF. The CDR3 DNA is TGTGCCAGTAGTATTACAGTGAACACTGAAGCTTTCTTT. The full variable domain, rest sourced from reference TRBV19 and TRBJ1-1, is DGGITQSPKYLFRKEGQNVTLSCEQNLNHDAMYWYRQDPGQGLRLIYYSQIVNDFQKGDIAEGYSVSREKKESFPLTVTSAQKNPTAFYLCASSITVNTEAFFGQGTRLTVV.

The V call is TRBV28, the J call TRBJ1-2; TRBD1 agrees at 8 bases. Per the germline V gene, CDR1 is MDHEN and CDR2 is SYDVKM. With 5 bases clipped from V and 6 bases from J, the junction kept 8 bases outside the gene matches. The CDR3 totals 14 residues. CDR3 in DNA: TGTGCCAGCAGTCCCTCGGACAGGGTTCATGGCTACACCTTC. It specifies CASSPSDRVHGYTF.

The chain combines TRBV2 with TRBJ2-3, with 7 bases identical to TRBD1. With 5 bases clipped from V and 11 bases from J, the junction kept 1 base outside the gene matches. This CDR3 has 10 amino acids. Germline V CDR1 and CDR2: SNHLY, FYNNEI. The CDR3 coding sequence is TGTGCCAGCAGTTCAGGGGGGCAGTATTTT. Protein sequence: CASSSGGQYF.

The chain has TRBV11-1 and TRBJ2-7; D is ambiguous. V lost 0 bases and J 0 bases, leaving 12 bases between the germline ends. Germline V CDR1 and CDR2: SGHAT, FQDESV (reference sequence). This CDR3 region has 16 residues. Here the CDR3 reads CASSLASLDNSYEQYF. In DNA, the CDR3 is TGTGCCAGCAGCTTAGCGAGTCTCGACAACTCCTACGAGCAGTACTTC.

The DNA of the CDR3 is TGTGCCAGCAGTTCCGACTCCCTGCGGCACACCGGGGAGCTGTTTTTT. Its translation: CASSSDSLRHTGELFF. This sequence joins TRBV6-5 and TRBJ2-2; unclear D gene. Germline V gene sequence: CDR1 MNHEY, CDR2 SVGAGI. The CDR3 is made up of 16 amino acids. Trimming stripped 4 bases from V and 3 bases from J, with 15 bases between.